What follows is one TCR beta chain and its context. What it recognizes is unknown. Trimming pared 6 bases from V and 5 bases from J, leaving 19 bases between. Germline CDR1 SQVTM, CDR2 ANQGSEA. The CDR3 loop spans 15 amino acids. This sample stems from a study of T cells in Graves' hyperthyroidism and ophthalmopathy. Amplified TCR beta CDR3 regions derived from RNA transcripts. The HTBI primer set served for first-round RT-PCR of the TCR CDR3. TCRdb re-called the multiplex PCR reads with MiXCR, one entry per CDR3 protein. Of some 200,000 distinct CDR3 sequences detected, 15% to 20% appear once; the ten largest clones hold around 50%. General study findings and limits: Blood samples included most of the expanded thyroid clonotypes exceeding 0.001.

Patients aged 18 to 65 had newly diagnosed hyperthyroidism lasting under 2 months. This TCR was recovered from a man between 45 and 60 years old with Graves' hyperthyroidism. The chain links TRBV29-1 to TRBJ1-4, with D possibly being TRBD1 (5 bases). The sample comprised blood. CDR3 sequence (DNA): TGCAGCGTGGCTGATTCAGGGTCCGGGAATGAAAAACTGTTTTTT. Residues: CSVADSGSGNEKLFF.